This T cell receptor beta chain was observed in a study of T-cell reconstitution after alpha-beta-depleted transplantation in children. This clonotype was observed a few times. The CDR3 has 14 residues. CDR1 and CDR2 from the germline V gene are SGDLS and YYNGEE. V lost 1 base and J 9 bases, leaving 14 bases between the germline ends. Library preparation (for TCRbeta) was performed with unique molecular identifiers. TCRdb processed the PCR reads anew with MiXCR; each CDR3 protein has one entry. Here the sample spans roughly 350,000 distinct CDR3 sequences, under 13% being singletons. This TCR derives from a human donor who donated a stem cell graft to a child with acute lymphoblastic leukemia. The chain employs TRBV9 and TRBJ2-1; D uncertain. Sequencing was performed on PBMCs from the stem cell graft donor, taken from the stem cell graft. The CDR3 DNA is TGTGCCAGCAGCGTATACCTGGTAGCCGCTGAGCAGTTCTTC. It encodes CASSVYLVAAEQFF.